This T cell receptor (beta chain) was identified in a study of cytomegalovirus exposure and HLA in healthy donors. The V end lost 6 bases, the J end lost 3 bases, and 16 bases lay between the germline ends. The CDR3 covers 15 residues. Germline CDR1 and CDR2: MRHNA and SNTAGT. The PCR contained 60 Vbeta and 13 Jbeta primers. The repertoire was sequenced with immunoSEQ multiplex PCR; TCRdb's copy has only in-frame clones and lacks some. Of 100,000 or so clones listed, 79% are singletons. General study results and limits: According to a later analysis, most TCR beta chains associated with CMV appeared HLA-restricted. The study put 150 to 200 TCR beta chains on its list as cytomegalovirus-associated. Later analysis revealed greater clonal expansion in HLA-associated TCR beta chains than in equally common others.

A word on this clone: Antigen specificity is unknown.

The receptor was isolated from a female donor in good health and CMV-seropositive. The sequenced sample was PBMCs. V is TRBV6-4 and J is TRBJ2-3; D possibly corresponds to TRBD2 (6 bases). The CDR3 is CASSERPGTTDTQYF. The CDR3 nucleotides are TGTGCCAGCAGCGAAAGGCCAGGGACTACAGATACGCAGTATTTT.